This T cell receptor beta chain came from a study of identical twins. Study-level findings and limits: With abundant cord blood beta clonotypes, insertions were fewer; memory repertoires showed no such pattern.

TCRdb reprocessed the 5' RACE reads via MiXCR and lists one record per CDR3 protein. The repertoire holds 450,000 to 500,000 distinct CDR3 sequences, with approximately 14% as singletons. The CDR3 runs 16 residues. CDR1 is PRHDT, CDR2 FYEKMQ, per germline (reference sequence). Trimming took 0 bases from V and 0 from J, leaving 12 bases between them. This clonotype came up a few times. The antigen is unknown. This same sample was also part of a study on yellow fever vaccine responses in identical twins.

The receptor's source is a young woman in good health. The chain is built from TRBV13 and TRBJ2-7, with D possibly called TRBD1 or TRBD2 (5 bases each). The sample consisted of CD4+ T cells sorted from blood. Here the CDR3 reads CASSLGRGLGSYEQYF. The CDR3 DNA reads TGTGCCAGCAGCTTAGGGAGGGGATTAGGCTCCTACGAGCAGTACTTC.